This T cell receptor beta chain was captured in a study of post-analysis software for immune sequencing data. Study summary: In terms of disease course, relapsing-remitting, secondary progressive and progressive-relapsing multiple sclerosis were included.

The TCR beta cDNA libraries carried unique molecular identifiers. TCRdb re-analysed the PCR reads in MiXCR, keeping a single row per CDR3 protein. The sample lists roughly 870,000 distinct CDR3 sequences; 53% were seen once. This CDR3 region has 15 residues. CDR1 and CDR2 from the germline V gene are LGHDT and YNNKEL (reference sequence). Between the trimmed V and J ends, which lost 4 bases and 1 base, there was a span of 11 bases. Comment on this clonotype: Its antigen remains unknown.

The study's findings and limits: Among four or five TRBV segments more frequent in patients than controls were TRBV5-6, TRBV5-1 and TRBV20-1. Same-batch samples co-clustered strongly by F measure. The study found significantly lower normalized Chao1 diversity in multiple sclerosis patients than in controls.

This clonotype was obtained from a girl between 10 and 17 years old with multiple sclerosis. The rearrangement joins TRBV3-1 to TRBJ2-1; D may be TRBD1 (6 bases). Sequencing was carried out using blood. CDR3 sequence: CASSPGTWSYNEQFF. As DNA, the CDR3 is TGTGCCAGCAGCCCCGGGACATGGTCCTACAATGAGCAGTTCTTC.